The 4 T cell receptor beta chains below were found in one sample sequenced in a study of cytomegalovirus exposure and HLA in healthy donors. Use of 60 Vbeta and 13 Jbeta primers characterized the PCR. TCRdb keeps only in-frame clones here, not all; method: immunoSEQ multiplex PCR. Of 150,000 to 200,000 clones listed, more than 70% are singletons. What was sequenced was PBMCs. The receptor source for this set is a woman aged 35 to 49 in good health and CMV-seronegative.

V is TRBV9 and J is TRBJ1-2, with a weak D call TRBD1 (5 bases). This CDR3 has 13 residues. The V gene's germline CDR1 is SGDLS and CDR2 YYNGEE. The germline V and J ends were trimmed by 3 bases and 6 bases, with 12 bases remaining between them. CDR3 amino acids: CASSARRDHGYTF. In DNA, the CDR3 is TGTGCCAGCAGCGCAAGGCGGGACCATGGCTACACCTTC.

CDR3 loop: CAWQGANEKLFF. In DNA, the CDR3 is TGTGCCTGGCAAGGAGCAAATGAAAAACTGTTTTTT. The chain is built from TRBV30 and TRBJ1-4; D unresolved. The CDR3 sequence is 12 residues long. With 5 bases removed from V and 5 bases from J, the gap between germline ends came to 9 bases. Per the germline V gene, CDR1 is GTSNPN and CDR2 is SVGIG (reference sequence).

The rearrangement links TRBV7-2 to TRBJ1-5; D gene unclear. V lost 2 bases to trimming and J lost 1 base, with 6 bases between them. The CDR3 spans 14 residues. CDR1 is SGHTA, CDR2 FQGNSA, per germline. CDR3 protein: CASSLRGSNQPQHF. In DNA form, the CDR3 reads TGTGCCAGCAGCTTACGCGGCAGCAATCAGCCCCAGCATTTT.

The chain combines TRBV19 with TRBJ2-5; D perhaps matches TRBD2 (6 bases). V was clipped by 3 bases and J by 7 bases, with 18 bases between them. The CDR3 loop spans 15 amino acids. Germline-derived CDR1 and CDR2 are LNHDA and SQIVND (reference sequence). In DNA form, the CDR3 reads TGTGCCAGTAGTATTGGACTCCGGAGGGTGGGGACCCAGTACTTC. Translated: CASSIGLRRVGTQYF.